These 25 T cell receptor beta chains were all obtained from the same sample, sequenced in a study of beta chain features in type 1 diabetes. Study-wide findings and caveats: In every one of the four CD4+ subsets, TCRB CDR3s were moderately but significantly shorter in Type 1 diabetes patients.

No antigen is known for these receptors. Expressed TCRB transcripts were sequenced because the entire RNA isolate underwent reverse transcription. The table came from immunoSEQ multiplex PCR; TCRdb's copy has only in-frame clones and leaves some out. The sample has just under 150,000 clones, about an eighth seen once. The sequencing sample was made of central memory CD4+ T cells from blood. The source is a man between 18 and 35 years old with type 1 diabetes.

This clone was recorded a few times. The rearrangement uses TRBV6-1 and TRBJ2-5; D perhaps matches TRBD2 (6 bases). CDR1 MNHNS and CDR2 SASEGT come from the germline V gene. With 3 bases removed from V and 4 bases from J, the gap between germline ends came to 15 bases. This CDR3 is 15 amino acids long. CDR3 bases: TGTGCCAGCAGTGATCGGCAGGGAGGAGGAGAGACCCAGTACTTC. As protein: CASSDRQGGGETQYF.

The chain uses TRBV19 and TRBJ2-2, with D possibly being TRBD2 (6 bases). Germline V CDR1 and CDR2: LNHDA, SQIVND (reference sequence). The germline V and J ends were trimmed by 1 base and 2 bases, with 14 bases remaining between them. The CDR3 length is 17 residues. The CDR3 sequence: CASSIGVGGANTGELFF. The CDR3 nucleotides are TGTGCCAGTAGTATAGGAGTCGGCGGGGCTAACACCGGGGAGCTGTTTTTT.

This clone was counted at least ten times. The chain is built from TRBV29-1 and TRBJ2-2; the D gene is possibly TRBD1 (5 bases). Germline CDR1 is SQVTM and CDR2 is ANQGSEA. The CDR3 loop spans 15 amino acids. Trimming took 2 bases from V and 2 from J, leaving 12 bases between them. CDR3 amino acids: CSVETGATNTGELFF. The DNA of the CDR3 is TGCAGCGTTGAAACAGGCGCCACCAACACCGGGGAGCTGTTTTTT.

This clone was seen a few times. CDR3 DNA sequence: TGCGCCAGCAGCCCCAGTCAGAGCTATGGCTACACCTTC. Translating gives CASSPSQSYGYTF. The rearrangement uses TRBV5-1 and TRBJ1-2, with no clear D. This CDR3 has 13 residues. The germline V gene encodes CDR1 SGHRS and CDR2 YFSETQ. V lost 4 bases and J 4 bases, leaving 11 bases between the germline ends.

This clone turned up a few times. J is TRBJ1-3 and V is TRBV19, with 7 bases fitting TRBD1. J lost 1 base, V lost 6 bases, and 9 bases had no gene match. The CDR3 loop spans 16 amino acids. Germline V gives CDR1 LNHDA, CDR2 SQIVND (reference sequence). CDR3: CASSRGEARSGNTIYF. The CDR3 nucleotides read TGTGCCAGTAGCAGGGGGGAAGCGAGGTCTGGAAACACCATATATTTT. Full variable domain (rest looked up from reference TRBV19 and TRBJ1-3): DGGITQSPKYLFRKEGQNVTLSCEQNLNHDAMYWYRQDPGQGLRLIYYSQIVNDFQKGDIAEGYSVSREKKESFPLTVTSAQKNPTAFYLCASSRGEARSGNTIYFGEGSWLTVV.

The CDR3 DNA reads as TGCAGCGTTGCTGCTAGTCACGAGCAGTACTTC. It specifies CSVAASHEQYF. This chain connects TRBV29-1 to TRBJ2-7; D is unclear. Germline V gene sequence: CDR1 SQVTM, CDR2 ANQGSEA. This CDR3 contains 11 residues. Trimming left V 4 bases short and J 5 bases short, with 9 bases between.

The chain joins TRBV20-1 to TRBJ2-7, with 10 bases that match TRBD1. There are 11 residues in the CDR3. J was trimmed by 11 bases and V by 0 bases; bases with no gene match: 1. Germline loops: CDR1 DFQATT, CDR2 SNEGSKA (reference sequence). CDR3 bases: TGCAGTGCTAGAGATGGGACAGGGGAGTACTTC. This codes for CSARDGTGEYF.

The chain combines TRBV4-1 with TRBJ2-7; D is perhaps TRBD2 (6 bases). Trimming shortened V by 6 bases and J by 4 bases, and 13 bases separated the two germline ends. This CDR3 has 13 residues. Per the germline V gene, CDR1 is MGHRA and CDR2 is YSYEKL. CDR3: CASRRDLRYEQYF. The CDR3, as DNA: TGCGCCAGCAGGCGGGACCTCCGGTACGAGCAGTACTTC.

The gene calls are TRBV6-5 and TRBJ1-2, with 7 bases matching TRBD1. Germline values: CDR1 MNHEY, CDR2 SVGAGI. The CDR3 is 12 residues long. With V trimmed by 7 bases and J by 4 bases, 3 bases remained unmatched. CDR3 nucleotide sequence: TGTGCCAGCAAACAGGGGTCCTATGGCTACACCTTC. The encoded protein is CASKQGSYGYTF.

The chain uses TRBV28 and TRBJ2-3; D remains ambiguous. CDR1 and CDR2 from the germline V gene are MDHEN and SYDVKM. Trimming cost V 7 bases and J 6 bases, with 20 bases left between them. CDR3 length: 15 amino acids. DNA for the CDR3: TGTGCCAGCAATAGCTTCCCCCACCTTTTGGATACGCAGTATTTT. Translated: CASNSFPHLLDTQYF.

The chain is built from TRBV6-5 and TRBJ2-1, with 9 nucleotides matching TRBD2. The CDR3 consists of 15 residues. V trimming: 9 bases; J trimming: 9 bases; junction bases outside the gene matches: 15. The germline CDR1 and CDR2 sequences are MNHEY and SVGAGI. CDR3 region: CASSDYAGGPIEQFF. The CDR3 DNA is TGTGCCAGTTCCGATTATGCGGGGGGGCCGATTGAGCAGTTCTTC.

This chain uses TRBV27 with TRBJ1-1; D remains unclear. The CDR3 has 17 residues. Germline V gene data show CDR1 as MNHEY and CDR2 as SMNVEV (reference sequence). Trimming pared 2 bases from V and 1 base from J, leaving 17 bases between. The CDR3 protein is CASSLVGIKEGNTEAFF. In DNA form, the CDR3 reads TGTGCCAGCAGTTTAGTGGGGATAAAAGAAGGGAACACTGAAGCTTTCTTT.

This clone was counted only a few times. V and J are TRBV7-9 and TRBJ1-4, with 9 bases fitting TRBD1. Germline CDR1 is SEHNR and CDR2 is FQNEAQ (reference sequence). The CDR3 contains 15 residues. J was trimmed by 8 bases and V by 5 bases; bases with no gene match: 9. The CDR3 coding sequence is TGTGCCAGCAGCCCCCGGGGACAGGGAGGCGAAAAACTGTTTTTT. Protein: CASSPRGQGGEKLFF.

This clone was picked up many times. The chain is built from TRBV7-9 and TRBJ2-4; tentatively, D is TRBD1 or TRBD2 (6 bases each). The germline V gene encodes CDR1 SEHNR and CDR2 FQNEAQ (reference sequence). V lost 8 bases and J 5 bases, leaving 7 bases between the germline ends. This CDR3 has 11 residues. The CDR3 DNA reads as TGTGCCAGCGGGGGGCAAAACATTCAGTACTTC. Encoded protein: CASGGQNIQYF.

In its sample, this clone was seen a few times. This chain links TRBV29-1 with TRBJ1-1, with TRBD1 matching 7 bases. Per germline, CDR1 SQVTM and CDR2 ANQGSEA. CDR3 length equals 13 residues. Trimming at V came to 3 bases and at J to 5 bases, leaving 6 bases not matched to a gene. For the CDR3, the DNA is TGCAGCGTTGATCGACAGGGACGAACTGAAGCTTTCTTT. Its protein is CSVDRQGRTEAFF.

This chain links TRBV2 with TRBJ2-1; 7 nucleotides match TRBD1. Germline CDR1 is SNHLY and CDR2 is FYNNEI. J was trimmed by 9 bases and V by 4 bases; bases with no gene match: 3. The CDR3 spans 12 residues. CDR3 sequence reads: CASSGDSVEQFF. CDR3 coding DNA: TGTGCCAGCAGTGGGGACAGCGTTGAGCAGTTCTTC.

DNA of the CDR3: TGTGCCAGCAGCTTGTCGTCACAATACTATGGCTACACCTTC. Residues: CASSLSSQYYGYTF. The J gene is TRBJ1-2, the V gene TRBV5-4; D is ambiguous. Germline V gene data show CDR1 as SGHNT and CDR2 as YYREEE (reference sequence). The CDR3 totals 14 residues. Trimming shortened V by 1 base and J by 3 bases, and 10 bases separated the two germline ends.

In its sample, this clone was seen many times. CDR3 loop: CAWGGNTQYF. Written as DNA, the CDR3 is TGTGCCTGGGGGGGGAATACGCAGTATTTT. The chain links TRBV30 to TRBJ2-3, with D possibly matching TRBD2 (6 bases). V lost 5 bases and J 7 bases, leaving 7 bases between the germline ends. The germline V gene encodes CDR1 GTSNPN and CDR2 SVGIG (reference sequence). The CDR3 length is 10 residues.

This clone has at least ten counts. The chain is built from TRBV11-3 and TRBJ2-2; D is unresolved. V lost 4 bases, J lost 6 bases, and 6 bases lay in between. Looked up from germline, CDR1 is SGHNT and CDR2 is YENEEA. The CDR3 is made up of 12 amino acids. The CDR3 loop is CASSSEAGELFF. The CDR3 DNA follows: TGTGCCAGCAGCTCCGAAGCCGGGGAGCTGTTTTTT.

The sample holds a few counts of this clone. The V gene is TRBV18, the J gene TRBJ1-4, with a tentative D call TRBD1 (5 bases). V was trimmed by 2 bases and J by 5 bases, leaving 12 bases between them. Germline CDR1 is KGHSH and CDR2 is LQKENI. There are 15 residues in the CDR3. CDR3 amino acids: CASSPSAQANEKLFF. The CDR3 coding sequence is TGTGCCAGCTCACCATCTGCACAGGCCAATGAAAAACTGTTTTTT.

This clone occurred a few times. The rearrangement links TRBV18 to TRBJ2-1, with D uncertain. The CDR3 has 15 amino acids. The germline V and J ends were trimmed by 1 base and 5 bases, with 12 bases remaining between them. Germline lookup yields CDR1 KGHSH and CDR2 LQKENI. The CDR3 is CASSPRLDGNNEQFF. DNA for the CDR3: TGTGCCAGCTCACCACGGCTGGACGGAAACAATGAGCAGTTCTTC.

The gene calls are TRBV10-3 and TRBJ1-3; possibly TRBD1 for D (5 bases). The CDR3 runs 14 residues. Trimming stripped 6 bases from V and 2 bases from J, with 11 bases between. The germline V gene has CDR1 ENHRY and CDR2 SYGVKD. CDR3 bases: TGTGCCATCAGGAGTGACAGAACTGGAAACACCATATATTTT. Its translation: CAIRSDRTGNTIYF.

The rearrangement links TRBV18 to TRBJ2-5; D not certain. Germline V gene sequence: CDR1 KGHSH, CDR2 LQKENI. This CDR3 has 14 amino acids. V lost 1 base to trimming and J lost 6 bases, with 12 bases between them. The CDR3 is CASSPRVSTKTQYF. The CDR3 coding sequence is TGTGCCAGCTCACCACGGGTATCGACGAAGACCCAGTACTTC.

This clone occurred a few times. This chain uses TRBV4-2 with TRBJ2-1; maybe TRBD2 (7 bases). This CDR3 contains 17 residues. Germline V gene data show CDR1 as LGHNA and CDR2 as YNFKEQ. V was trimmed by 4 bases and J by 8 bases, leaving 24 bases between them. CDR3 nucleotide sequence: TGTGCCAGCAGCCCCTTAGGGGGGGGTATCAGGTCCGATGAGCAGTTCTTC. Protein product: CASSPLGGGIRSDEQFF.

V usage is TRBV19 and J usage is TRBJ1-1, with TRBD1 matching 7 bases. Germline loops: CDR1 LNHDA, CDR2 SQIVND (reference sequence). CDR3 length: 15 amino acids. V dropped 5 bases and J dropped 1; count of bases not matched to a gene: 7. In DNA form, the CDR3 reads TGTGCCAGTAGTTCCCTGGACAGGACGAACACTGAAGCTTTCTTT. Its translation is CASSSLDRTNTEAFF.